This TCR beta chain was sequenced for a study of T-cell reconstitution after alpha-beta-depleted transplantation in children. Overall study findings and caveats: About two months after transplant, alpha-beta T cells reportedly came from several hundred expanded graft clones. T-cell counts and diversity at one year post-transplant came mainly from newly produced T cells. TCRbeta diversity was high at day 60 in some patients (a result of surviving recipient T cells and thymic progenitors).

It was with unique molecular identifiers that the TCRbeta library was prepared. TCRdb reprocessed the PCR reads with MiXCR, giving one entry per CDR3 protein. The repertoire holds 480,000 or so distinct CDR3 sequences, with roughly a tenth as singletons. This clonotype has only a few counts. Its matching antigen is unknown. This CDR3 has 19 amino acids. V was clipped by 5 bases and J by 6 bases, with 31 bases between them. Germline V gives CDR1 SGHAT, CDR2 FQNNGV. Sequencing was performed on PBMCs, taken before TCRalphabeta/CD19-depleted stem cell transplant. This receptor was taken from a child aged 2-9 years with inherited bone marrow failure, due to receive a stem cell transplant. The chain combines TRBV11-2 with TRBJ1-2; a possible D gene is TRBD1 (5 bases). The DNA for the CDR3 is TGTGCCAGCAGCGTAACTGATCGGGGCGTCCCAGGATATTTGAATGGCTACACCTTC. It specifies CASSVTDRGVPGYLNGYTF.